This TCR beta chain was recovered during a study of PD-1 blockade in mismatch repair-deficient tumors. Findings and caveats of the study: Rapid post-treatment expansion, then contraction, generally preceding radiologic response, marked tumor-resident clones.

The sample holds a few counts of this clone. Its specificity is unknown. Germline V gene sequence: CDR1 MNHEY, CDR2 SMNVEV (reference sequence). This CDR3 has 15 residues. The V gene end was trimmed by 3 bases and the J gene end by 2 bases; junction bases not matched to a gene: 3. Clones were read by immunoSEQ multiplex PCR, and TCRdb kept only the in-frame ones, dropping some. The sample lists tens of thousands of clones, 65% to 85% occurring once. Material: peripheral blood, obtained approximately 20 weeks after starting pembrolizumab. The chain uses TRBV27 and TRBJ1-1, with TRBD1 matching 10 bases. This clonotype was obtained from an adult with mismatch repair-deficient cancer. The CDR3 region is CASSLGQGLNTEAFF. For the CDR3, the DNA is TGTGCCAGCAGTTTGGGACAGGGGCTTAACACTGAAGCTTTCTTT.